This T cell receptor beta chain was profiled in a study of blood T cell repertoires in COVID-19. Across the whole study: Samples of COVID-19 (acute and convalescent) were obtained from the United States, Italy and Spain.

Generated by immunoSEQ multiplex PCR, the TCRdb table keeps only in-frame clones and is missing some. Among 180,000 or so clones listed, about 81% were seen once. Germline V gene sequence: CDR1 DFQATT, CDR2 SNEGSKA (reference sequence). V was clipped by 3 bases and J by 5 bases, with 17 bases between them. This CDR3 is built from 14 residues. The sequence derives from a woman older than 75 with COVID-19, enrolled during active disease. V and J are TRBV20-1 and TRBJ2-7, with D possibly TRBD2 on 6 matching bases. The sample was peripheral blood. CDR3 amino acids: CSASRLVSSDEQYF. CDR3 nucleotides: TGCAGTGCTAGTAGACTAGTATCCTCGGACGAGCAGTACTTC.